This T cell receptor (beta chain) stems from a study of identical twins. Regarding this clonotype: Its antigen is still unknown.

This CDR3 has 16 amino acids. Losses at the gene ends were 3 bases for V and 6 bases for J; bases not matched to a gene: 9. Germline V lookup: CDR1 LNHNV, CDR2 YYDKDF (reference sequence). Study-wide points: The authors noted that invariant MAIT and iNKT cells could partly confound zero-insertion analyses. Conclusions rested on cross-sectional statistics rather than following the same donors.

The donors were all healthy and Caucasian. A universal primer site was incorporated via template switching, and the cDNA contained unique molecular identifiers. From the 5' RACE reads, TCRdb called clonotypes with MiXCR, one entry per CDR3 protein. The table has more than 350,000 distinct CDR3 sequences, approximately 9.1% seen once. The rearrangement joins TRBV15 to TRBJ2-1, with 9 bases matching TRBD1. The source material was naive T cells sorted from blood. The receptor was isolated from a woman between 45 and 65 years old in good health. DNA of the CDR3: TGTGCCACCAGCAGGGGTTCTAGACAGGGGGGCAATGAGCAGTTCTTC. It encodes CATSRGSRQGGNEQFF.